This is a list of T cell receptor beta chains from one sample in a study of blood T cells in healthy people across ages. TCRdb independently ran MiXCR on the 5' RACE reads; one entry per CDR3 protein. The sample has approximately 700,000 distinct CDR3 sequences; less than 40% are singletons. The sample taken for sequencing was blood. These receptors were taken from an elderly woman in good health. Both conserved end residues are part of each CDR3. Each record gives: J gene, V gene, D gene, clone size, CDR3 DNA, CDR3 protein. D genes are given only for firm matches. Rows may omit the clone size; those that give it use once, few, many or a size class.

>TRBJ2-1|TRBV20-1|TRBD2|.
TGCAGTGCTGACGCGGGGGGCGACAATGAGCAGTTCTTC
CSADAGGDNEQFF
>TRBJ2-5|TRBV12-5|.|few
TGTGCTAGTGGTTTGGTGCGATCCTGGGACGTCGCCGGGCAGTACTTC
CASGLVRSWDVAGQYF
>TRBJ1-1|TRBV29-1|TRBD1|many
TGCAGCGCGGACAGGGGGGACGGCACTGAAGCTTTCTTT
CSADRGDGTEAFF
>TRBJ1-4|TRBV2|TRBD1|many
TGTGCCAGCATTCCGTGGTCGAGACAGGGGTATGAAAAACTGTTTTTT
CASIPWSRQGYEKLFF
>TRBJ2-2|TRBV30|TRBD2|.
TGTGCCTGGAGGGGACGGGGGGGCACCGGGGAGCGGTTTTTT
CAWRGRGGTGERFF
>TRBJ2-1|TRBV6-6|TRBD2|.
TGTGCCAGCAGTTATGAGGCCATAGCGGGAGTCAATGAGCAGTTCTTC
CASSYEAIAGVNEQFF
>TRBJ2-1|TRBV5-6|.|many
TGTGCCAGCAGCCCATTGAAAGCGGACAATGAGCAGTTCTTC
CASSPLKADNEQFF
>TRBJ1-2|TRBV6-5|.|many
TGTGCCAGCAGTGCCGGGGGCACCTTCTATGGCTACACCTTC
CASSAGGTFYGYTF
>TRBJ2-7|TRBV7-9|.|.
TGTGCCAGCAGCTTAGCACCCACTATCTCCTACGAGCAGTACTTC
CASSLAPTISYEQYF
>TRBJ2-7|TRBV6-5|.|.
TGTGCCACTAAGAGGTTTTCCGGGGACGAGCAGTACTTC
CATKRFSGDEQYF
>TRBJ2-3|TRBV15|TRBD2|many
TGTGCCACCAGCCCCCCTAGCGGGGGAGGGGGCACAGATACGCAGTATTTT
CATSPPSGGGGTDTQYF
>TRBJ1-1|TRBV9|.|.
TGTGCCGGCAGCGCGGGACCTTTGAACACTGAAGCTTTCTTT
CAGSAGPLNTEAFF
>TRBJ2-5|TRBV5-1|.|many
TGCGCCAGCAGCTTGGAAATACTAGGAGGAGAGACCCAGTACTTC
CASSLEILGGETQYF
>TRBJ2-7|TRBV30|.|few
TGTGCCTGGAAAACAGGCCTAAGCTCCTACGAGCAGTACTTC
CAWKTGLSSYEQYF
>TRBJ2-3|TRBV5-1|TRBD2|many
TGCGCCAGCAGCCCAGGGGGTAGCGGGGGCCCGATCACAGATACGCAGTATTTT
CASSPGGSGGPITDTQYF
>TRBJ2-5|TRBV5-1|.|many
TGCGCGACCACCCTAGGGGGGCCGACAGGGACCCAGTACTTC
CATTLGGPTGTQYF
>TRBJ2-5|TRBV4-2|.|few
TGTGCCAGCAGCCCTAATGCGGGGCGGCAAGAGACCCAGTACTTC
CASSPNAGRQETQYF
>TRBJ2-1|TRBV3-1|.|many
TGTGCCAGCAGCCCGTATGGAGGGGGCCCCACGGAGCAGTTCTTC
CASSPYGGGPTEQFF
>TRBJ1-5|TRBV7-2|TRBD1|many
TGTGCCAGCAGCCAGGGGGGGAGTCAGCCCCAGCATTTT
CASSQGGSQPQHF
>TRBJ2-2|TRBV4-3|.|few
TGCGCCAGCAGCCAAGATAGGGCCATCGGGGAGCTGTTTTTT
CASSQDRAIGELFF
>TRBJ1-1|TRBV20-1|.|.
TGCAGTGCTAGTACCGGAAGGGGGAACACTGAAGCTTTCTTT
CSASTGRGNTEAFF
>TRBJ2-3|TRBV29-1|TRBD2|many
TGCAGCGTTGAGGTAGCGGGGGGCCTCACAGATACGCAGTATTTT
CSVEVAGGLTDTQYF
>TRBJ2-5|TRBV4-2|TRBD2|many
TGTGCCAGCAGCCATTCCGGACTAGCGGGGGGGCCTGAGACCCAGTACTTC
CASSHSGLAGGPETQYF
>TRBJ2-7|TRBV28|.|many
TGTGCCAGCAGTTTGGTAGGGGACACCTACGAGCAGTACTTC
CASSLVGDTYEQYF
>TRBJ2-1|TRBV6-1|TRBD2|.
TGTGCCAGCAGTGTTACCGGGACTAGCGTAAACAATGAGCAGTTCTTC
CASSVTGTSVNNEQFF
>TRBJ2-3|TRBV27|TRBD1|many
TGTGCCAGCAGTCCAACAGGGACAGTAACAGATACGCAGTATTTT
CASSPTGTVTDTQYF
>TRBJ1-4|TRBV12-3/TRBV12-4|TRBD1|.
TGTGCCAGCAGACCGGACAGGGCAACTAATGAAAAACTGTTTTTT
CASRPDRATNEKLFF
>TRBJ1-1|TRBV27|.|many
TGTGCCAGCAGTTCCCGACCGGGGGGCACTGAAGCTTTCTTT
CASSSRPGGTEAFF
>TRBJ1-1|TRBV2|.|.
TGTGCCAGCAGTGAACGGGGTCGAGGGGAGGCTTTCTTT
CASSERGRGEAFF
>TRBJ1-6|TRBV4-3|.|.
TGCGCCAGCAGCCAAGATCGGGAGTATAATTCACCCCTCCACTTT
CASSQDREYNSPLHF
>TRBJ2-3|TRBV20-1|.|many
TGCAGTGCTAGTCGGTCAGTTTCCTCAGCCCACTCAAGCACAGATACGCAGTATTTT
CSASRSVSSAHSSTDTQYF
>TRBJ2-1|TRBV18|.|many
TGTGCCAGCTCACCACGGTGGGGCAGGGGTTCCTACAATGAGCAGTTCTTC
CASSPRWGRGSYNEQFF
>TRBJ2-7|TRBV12-3/TRBV12-4|.|many
TGTGCCAGCAGTTCCCAAGATGCCAAGAGCTCCTACGAGCAGTACTTC
CASSSQDAKSSYEQYF
>TRBJ2-4|TRBV6-2/TRBV6-3|TRBD2|.
TGTGCCAGCAGCGGGACTAGCCAAGACATTCAGTACTTC
CASSGTSQDIQYF
>TRBJ2-1|TRBV29-1|TRBD2|many
TGCAGCGTTGAAGATTGGCTAGCGGGGGTTAACAATGAGCAGTTCTTC
CSVEDWLAGVNNEQFF
>TRBJ2-7|TRBV5-1|.|many
TGCGCCAGCAGCCCGGCTTCGGGGTCCTACGAGCAGTACTTC
CASSPASGSYEQYF
>TRBJ2-7|TRBV7-8|TRBD2|many
TGTGCCAGCAGCTTACAGACTAGCGGGGGGGCGGCGATGTCCTACGAGCAGTACTTC
CASSLQTSGGAAMSYEQYF
>TRBJ2-3|TRBV29-1|TRBD2|many
TGCAGCGTTGACGCTAGCGGGGGTATAGATACGCAGTATTTT
CSVDASGGIDTQYF
>TRBJ2-5|TRBV2|TRBD1|.
TGTGCCAGCAGTGCTGACAGGGGGGGGAAAGAGACCCAGTACTTC
CASSADRGGKETQYF
>TRBJ2-5|TRBV20-1|.|many
TGCAGTGCTAGAGATCCGCCAGAGACCCAGTACTTC
CSARDPPETQYF
>TRBJ2-3|TRBV6-1|TRBD1|many
TGTGCCAGCAGTGAGGCAGGGGGAGTGGGAGATACGCAGTATTTT
CASSEAGGVGDTQYF
>TRBJ2-1|TRBV9|TRBD2|many
TGTGCCAGCAGCGTCGGAGCGGGGGGGGACAATGAGCAGTTCTTC
CASSVGAGGDNEQFF
>TRBJ1-2|TRBV7-2|TRBD1|many
TGTGCCAGCAGTTCGACAGGGGTGGGCTATGGCTACACCTTC
CASSSTGVGYGYTF
>TRBJ2-5|TRBV4-1|TRBD2|.
TGTGCCAGCAGCCAAGAGGGAGCGGGGGAAGAGACCCAGTACTTC
CASSQEGAGEETQYF
>TRBJ1-2|TRBV11-2|.|.
TGTGCCAGCAGACGAACGGGCGGGACTGGCTACACCTTC
CASRRTGGTGYTF